The 2 T cell receptor beta chains presented below share a single source sample, sequenced in a study of chemoradiotherapy in HPV16-positive cancers (dated by TCRdb to between 2021 and 2024). Library preparation was by the immunoSEQ multiplex PCR assay. The source is immuneACCESS, and TCRdb retained only in-frame sequences with V and J called. Part of the clones is not carried over; for the studies checked, unresolved V genes explain less than half of this, and the remainder is unexplained. The sample table shows around 7,200 clones, and roughly four fifths are seen once. Around 6% of the sample is taken by the ten largest. Sequencing was performed on tumor tissue, taken from a patient who underwent chemoradiotherapy. These receptors were taken from a human donor with HPV-associated anogenital cancer.

This rearrangement joins TRBV12-5 to TRBJ2-3; 8 nucleotides match TRBD1. Unmatched junction bases numbered 11, after V lost 6 bases and J lost 0 bases. The V gene's germline CDR1 is LGHNT and CDR2 FRNRAP. The CDR3 is 17 amino acids. CDR3 in DNA: TGTGCTAGTGGCCGCCCTAGGACAGGGAGAAGCACAGATACGCAGTATTTT. Its translation: CASGRPRTGRSTDTQYF.

This clone was detected a few times. This chain uses TRBV7-8 with TRBJ2-5; D might be TRBD2 (7 bases). The CDR3 is 15 amino acids. Germline V lookup: CDR1 SGHVS, CDR2 FQNEAQ. Trimming stripped 0 bases from V and 3 bases from J, with 11 bases between. The CDR3 loop is CASSLAGAGEETQYF. The CDR3, as DNA: TGTGCCAGCAGCTTAGCGGGGGCGGGGGAAGAGACCCAGTACTTC.